Listed below are T cell receptor beta chains from one sample, sequenced in a study of CD8+CD57+ T cells in acquired aplastic anemia. TCRdb re-called the reads with MiXCR, one entry per CDR3 protein. Of hundreds of thousands of distinct CDR3 sequences in the sample, roughly 68% were seen once. The material sequenced was sorted CD4+, CD8+, or CD8+CD57+ T cells (not recorded which) from PBMCs. These receptors all stem from a human donor in good health, serving as a control. CDR3s include the opening cysteine and the closing phenylalanine or tryptophan. Each record gives: J gene, clone size, D gene, V gene, CDR3 protein, CDR3 DNA. The D gene is left open where the match is weak. Clone size is given for some rows only: seen once, a few or many times, or a class if the clone is expanded.

J gene: TRBJ2-3
clone size: many
D gene: -
V gene: TRBV2
CDR3 protein: CASIITDTQYF
CDR3 DNA: TGTGCCAGCATAATAACAGATACGCAGTATTTT

J gene: TRBJ1-2
clone size: -
D gene: -
V gene: TRBV20-1
CDR3 protein: CSARIHGGASYGYTF
CDR3 DNA: TGCAGTGCTAGAATTCACGGGGGCGCTTCCTATGGCTACACCTTC

J gene: TRBJ1-2
clone size: -
D gene: -
V gene: TRBV20-1
CDR3 protein: CSANDRINQHTF
CDR3 DNA: TGCAGTGCTAATGACAGGATCAATCAGCACACCTTC

J gene: TRBJ2-1
clone size: -
D gene: -
V gene: TRBV5-1
CDR3 protein: CASSKAVAIRQFF
CDR3 DNA: TGCGCCAGCAGCAAAGCTGTGGCCATTAGGCAGTTCTTC

J gene: TRBJ2-7
clone size: many
D gene: -
V gene: TRBV5-1
CDR3 protein: CASSLMSGQSSYEQYF
CDR3 DNA: TGCGCCAGCAGCTTGATGTCGGGACAAAGTTCCTACGAGCAGTACTTC

J gene: TRBJ1-6
clone size: -
D gene: -
V gene: TRBV20-1
CDR3 protein: CSGKNFTGPRSPLHF
CDR3 DNA: TGCAGTGGAAAAAATTTCACAGGGCCAAGGTCACCCCTCCACTTT

J gene: TRBJ1-5
clone size: -
D gene: -
V gene: TRBV5-1
CDR3 protein: CASSPGALGQPQHF
CDR3 DNA: TGCGCCAGCAGCCCAGGGGCCTTGGGTCAGCCCCAGCATTTT

J gene: TRBJ2-3
clone size: -
D gene: TRBD2
V gene: TRBV7-2
CDR3 protein: CASSLAERLADTQYF
CDR3 DNA: TGCGCCAGCAGCTTAGCTGAGAGACTAGCGGATACGCAGTATTTT

J gene: TRBJ2-3
clone size: -
D gene: -
V gene: TRBV10-3
CDR3 protein: CAISEPAGPSTDTQYF
CDR3 DNA: TGTGCCATCAGTGAGCCAGCGGGCCCTAGCACAGATACGCAGTATTTT

J gene: TRBJ1-1
clone size: -
D gene: -
V gene: TRBV11-2
CDR3 protein: CASSKRVRTEAFF
CDR3 DNA: TGTGCCAGCAGCAAACGGGTGCGAACTGAAGCTTTCTTT

J gene: TRBJ2-4
clone size: -
D gene: TRBD2
V gene: TRBV6-2/TRBV6-3
CDR3 protein: CASKSAGGGNIQYF
CDR3 DNA: TGTGCCAGCAAGTCTGCGGGGGGCGGGAACATTCAGTACTTC

J gene: TRBJ2-3
clone size: few
D gene: -
V gene: TRBV15
CDR3 protein: CATRGFGTDTQYF
CDR3 DNA: TGTGCCACCAGGGGATTCGGCACAGATACGCAGTATTTT

J gene: TRBJ1-1
clone size: many
D gene: -
V gene: TRBV12-5
CDR3 protein: CASGLEYRTDWNTEAFF
CDR3 DNA: TGTGCTAGTGGTTTGGAATACCGGACGGACTGGAACACTGAAGCTTTCTTT

J gene: TRBJ2-7
clone size: -
D gene: TRBD2
V gene: TRBV7-6
CDR3 protein: CASSSGGGWYEQYF
CDR3 DNA: TGTGCCAGCAGCTCGGGGGGGGGATGGTACGAGCAGTACTTC

J gene: TRBJ2-7
clone size: -
D gene: -
V gene: TRBV7-2
CDR3 protein: CASSFFSGFPYEQHF
CDR3 DNA: TGTGCCAGCAGCTTTTTCAGTGGTTTTCCCTACGAGCAGCACTTC

J gene: TRBJ2-5
clone size: -
D gene: -
V gene: TRBV7-2
CDR3 protein: CASTQQQGPGETQYF
CDR3 DNA: TGTGCCAGCACCCAGCAACAGGGCCCGGGGGAGACCCAGTACTTC

J gene: TRBJ2-5
clone size: many
D gene: -
V gene: TRBV12-3/TRBV12-4
CDR3 protein: CATSTAETQYF
CDR3 DNA: TGTGCCACCTCAACCGCGGAGACCCAGTACTTC

J gene: TRBJ2-7
clone size: many
D gene: -
V gene: TRBV5-5
CDR3 protein: CASKGGRSAYEQYF
CDR3 DNA: TGTGCCAGCAAAGGCGGGCGTTCGGCCTACGAGCAGTACTTC

J gene: TRBJ2-2
clone size: many
D gene: -
V gene: TRBV29-1
CDR3 protein: CSVGRGVGVTGELFF
CDR3 DNA: TGCAGCGTTGGGAGAGGGGTGGGGGTCACCGGGGAGCTGTTTTTT

J gene: TRBJ2-7
clone size: -
D gene: -
V gene: TRBV5-1
CDR3 protein: CASSLERGGHGEQYF
CDR3 DNA: TGCGCCAGCAGCTTGGAGAGGGGTGGGCACGGCGAGCAGTACTTC

J gene: TRBJ1-5
clone size: -
D gene: -
V gene: TRBV19
CDR3 protein: CASVGANPGFGETDKGSLNQPQHF
CDR3 DNA: TGTGCCAGTGTAGGGGCGAATCCGGGATTCGGGGAAACAGACAAGGGATCGCTAAATCAGCCCCAGCATTTT

J gene: TRBJ2-2
clone size: many
D gene: TRBD2
V gene: TRBV10-3
CDR3 protein: CAISATSGGGTGELFF
CDR3 DNA: TGTGCCATCAGTGCGACTAGCGGGGGGGGAACCGGGGAGCTGTTTTTT

J gene: TRBJ1-2
clone size: few
D gene: TRBD1
V gene: TRBV29-1
CDR3 protein: CSVIPGTGGFYGYTF
CDR3 DNA: TGCAGCGTTATCCCGGGGACAGGGGGTTTCTATGGCTACACCTTC

J gene: TRBJ2-7
clone size: -
D gene: -
V gene: TRBV7-2
CDR3 protein: CASSLVQSSGDGYQYF
CDR3 DNA: TGTGCCAGCAGCTTAGTTCAGAGTTCAGGCGATGGCTACCAGTACTTC

J gene: TRBJ1-6
clone size: -
D gene: -
V gene: TRBV19
CDR3 protein: CASSIDRNSPLHF
CDR3 DNA: TGTGCCAGTAGTATAGATCGGAATTCACCCCTCCACTTT

J gene: TRBJ2-7
clone size: many
D gene: -
V gene: TRBV6-5
CDR3 protein: CASKVSRYPYEQYF
CDR3 DNA: TGTGCCAGCAAGGTCTCCCGGTATCCGTACGAGCAGTACTTC

J gene: TRBJ1-2
clone size: -
D gene: -
V gene: TRBV28
CDR3 protein: CASSGQLYYGYTF
CDR3 DNA: TGTGCCAGCAGTGGACAGCTCTACTATGGCTACACCTTC

J gene: TRBJ2-6
clone size: many
D gene: -
V gene: TRBV20-1
CDR3 protein: CSASRSASGANVLTF
CDR3 DNA: TGCAGTGCTAGCCGATCCGCTTCTGGGGCCAACGTCCTGACTTTC

J gene: TRBJ2-1
clone size: many
D gene: TRBD1
V gene: TRBV20-1
CDR3 protein: CSARGQGTYNEQFF
CDR3 DNA: TGCAGTGCCCGAGGACAGGGGACCTACAATGAGCAGTTCTTC

J gene: TRBJ1-5
clone size: -
D gene: -
V gene: TRBV7-3
CDR3 protein: CASSLTESPPLHF
CDR3 DNA: TGTGCCAGCAGCTTAACCGAAAGTCCGCCGTTGCATTTT

J gene: TRBJ1-6
clone size: -
D gene: -
V gene: TRBV10-2
CDR3 protein: CASSVEHGSPLPF
CDR3 DNA: TGCGCCAGCAGTGTAGAACATGGTTCCCCCCTCCCCTTT

J gene: TRBJ2-7
clone size: -
D gene: TRBD2
V gene: TRBV15
CDR3 protein: CATSRAASGGVGSYEQYF
CDR3 DNA: TGTGCCACCAGCAGAGCGGCTAGCGGGGGGGTAGGATCCTACGAGCAGTACTTC

J gene: TRBJ2-3
clone size: -
D gene: -
V gene: TRBV4-1
CDR3 protein: CASSDSGTDTQYF
CDR3 DNA: TGTGCCAGCAGTGATTCCGGGACAGATACGCAGTATTTT

J gene: TRBJ2-2
clone size: many
D gene: -
V gene: TRBV12-3/TRBV12-4
CDR3 protein: CASRLAETNTGELFF
CDR3 DNA: TGTGCCAGCAGATTAGCGGAGACGAACACCGGGGAGCTGTTTTTT

J gene: TRBJ1-1
clone size: -
D gene: -
V gene: TRBV19
CDR3 protein: CASGFVGVTEAFF
CDR3 DNA: TGTGCCAGTGGGTTCGTGGGAGTCACTGAAGCTTTCTTT

J gene: TRBJ1-5
clone size: many
D gene: TRBD1
V gene: TRBV4-1
CDR3 protein: CASSQAGTGQNQPQHF
CDR3 DNA: TGCGCCAGCAGCCAGGCGGGGACAGGGCAAAATCAGCCCCAGCATTTT

J gene: TRBJ1-4
clone size: many
D gene: TRBD1
V gene: TRBV3-1
CDR3 protein: CASSHGDRGREKLFF
CDR3 DNA: TGTGCCAGCAGCCACGGGGACAGGGGGCGTGAAAAACTGTTTTTT

J gene: TRBJ2-7
clone size: -
D gene: TRBD1
V gene: TRBV12-3/TRBV12-4
CDR3 protein: CARLVGQGAWEQYF
CDR3 DNA: TGTGCTAGACTCGTGGGACAGGGGGCTTGGGAGCAGTACTTC

J gene: TRBJ1-6
clone size: -
D gene: -
V gene: TRBV7-9
CDR3 protein: CASSPGHFSTHTHF
CDR3 DNA: TGTGCCAGCAGCCCTGGGCACTTTAGCACACATACGCACTTT

J gene: TRBJ1-6
clone size: -
D gene: -
V gene: TRBV9
CDR3 protein: CASSRGRGREFSPLHF
CDR3 DNA: TGTGCCAGCAGCAGAGGTCGGGGGAGGGAGTTTTCACCCCTCCACTTT

J gene: TRBJ2-2
clone size: -
D gene: TRBD1
V gene: TRBV7-3
CDR3 protein: CASSPSQGSTEALFF
CDR3 DNA: TGTGCCAGCAGCCCGTCACAGGGGAGCACTGAAGCTCTCTTTTTT

J gene: TRBJ1-2
clone size: -
D gene: TRBD1
V gene: TRBV7-9
CDR3 protein: CASTRAGGSYTF
CDR3 DNA: TGTGCCAGCACCCGGGCAGGGGGCTCGTACACCTTC

J gene: TRBJ1-3
clone size: -
D gene: -
V gene: TRBV19
CDR3 protein: CASSMIGNPLYF
CDR3 DNA: TGTGCCAGTAGTATGATTGGAAACCCCCTATATTTT

J gene: TRBJ2-3
clone size: -
D gene: -
V gene: TRBV5-6
CDR3 protein: CASSLDVGPLTDTQYF
CDR3 DNA: TGTGCCAGCAGCTTGGACGTAGGGCCACTCACAGATACGCAGTATTTT